These T cell receptor beta chains were read from a single sample in a study of siplizumab effects on memory and regulatory T cells. Libraries were prepared by immunoSEQ multiplex PCR; TCRdb keeps only in-frame clonotypes and omits some of them. The sample yields approximately 82,000 clones, roughly 86% seen once. Sequenced material: Tregs sorted from blood. The source is a human donor in good health. The CDR3 runs from the conserved cysteine through the conserved F or W. D genes are given only for firm matches.

>14|TRBD1|TRBV2|TRBJ1-5
CASLRDRFNQPQHF
TGTGCCAGCCTACGGGACAGATTCAATCAGCCCCAGCATTTT
>13|NA|TRBV11-3|TRBJ2-2
CASSLASTGELFF
TGTGCCAGCAGCTTAGCCAGCACCGGGGAGCTGTTTTTT
>12|TRBD1|TRBV5-4|TRBJ1-1
CASSLRDSEAFF
TGTGCCAGCAGCTTGAGGGACAGTGAAGCTTTCTTT
>17|TRBD1|TRBV18|TRBJ1-2
CASSARDRGLFAYGYTF
TGTGCCAGCTCGGCCCGGGACAGGGGGCTCTTTGCCTATGGCTACACCTTC
>13|NA|TRBV11-1|TRBJ1-4
CASSLSLNEKLFF
TGTGCCAGCAGCCTGAGCCTTAATGAAAAACTGTTTTTT
>14|NA|TRBV9|TRBJ2-3
CASSASRLADTQYF
TGTGCCAGCAGCGCGTCGCGGTTGGCAGATACGCAGTATTTT
>13|TRBD1|TRBV6-5|TRBJ1-1
CATAGQANTEAFF
TGTGCCACCGCCGGACAGGCGAACACTGAAGCTTTCTTT
>14|TRBD1|TRBV13|TRBJ1-4
CASSTTGRSEKLFF
TGTGCCAGCAGCACGACAGGGAGGAGTGAAAAACTGTTTTTT
>14|TRBD2|TRBV4-3|TRBJ2-2
CASSQAGGDGELFF
TGCGCCAGCAGCCAAGCCGGGGGGGATGGGGAGCTGTTTTTT
>17|TRBD1|TRBV11-2|TRBJ2-4
CASSRFHQTGGQNIQYF
TGTGCCAGCAGCCGATTTCACCAGACAGGGGGTCAAAACATTCAGTACTTC
>12|NA|TRBV6-5|TRBJ1-4
CASRSTNEKLFF
TGTGCCAGCAGGTCGACTAATGAAAAACTGTTTTTT
>11|NA|TRBV5-6|TRBJ1-2
CASPRWGGYTF
TGTGCCAGCCCACGGTGGGGCGGCTACACCTTC
>14|TRBD2|TRBV6-5|TRBJ2-3
CASSYQTSGDTQYF
TGTGCCAGCAGTTACCAGACTAGCGGCGATACGCAGTATTTT
>14|TRBD1|TRBV6-1|TRBJ2-7
CATLKGTGLHEQYF
TGTGCCACCCTTAAGGGGACAGGGCTCCACGAGCAGTACTTC
>13|NA|TRBV10-3|TRBJ1-1
CAILDSLNTEAFF
TGTGCCATCTTGGACAGTTTGAACACTGAAGCTTTCTTT
>18|TRBD1|TRBV7-9|TRBJ1-1
CASSSQRGQGLVNTEAFF
TGTGCCAGCAGCTCCCAAAGGGGACAGGGCCTAGTGAACACTGAAGCTTTCTTT
>16|TRBD2|TRBV6-5|TRBJ2-5
CASSYSRTSGVETQYF
TGTGCCAGCAGTTACTCGAGGACTAGCGGGGTGGAGACCCAGTACTTC
>16|TRBD1|TRBV5-6|TRBJ2-4
CASSFLGQGTGNIQYF
TGTGCCAGCAGCTTCCTGGGACAGGGAACAGGAAACATTCAGTACTTC
>13|NA|TRBV27|TRBJ1-6
CASSLQLNSPLHF
TGTGCCAGCAGTTTACAGCTAAATTCACCCCTCCACTTT
>15|NA|TRBV7-6|TRBJ2-1
CASLLGRGATDEQFF
TGTGCCAGCCTCTTAGGTCGGGGGGCTACAGATGAGCAGTTCTTC